Below, 28 T cell receptor beta chains from the same sample are listed, as sequenced in a study of cytomegalovirus exposure and HLA in healthy donors. The PCR ran on 60 Vbeta and 13 Jbeta primers. Clones were sequenced by immunoSEQ multiplex PCR, and TCRdb holds only the in-frame ones, with some missing. The sample holds some 110,000 clones, around 75% seen once. The source material was PBMCs. These receptors were collected from a man aged 25 to 40 in good health and CMV-seropositive.

The CDR3 protein is CASSVEARPDTQYF. DNA of the CDR3: TGTGCCAGCAGCGTAGAAGCCAGGCCAGATACGCAGTATTTT. V gene TRBV9 combines with J gene TRBJ2-3; D remains ambiguous. Germline CDR1 SGDLS, CDR2 YYNGEE. The CDR3 sequence is 14 residues long. The V end lost 0 bases, the J end lost 4 bases, and 9 bases lay between the germline ends.

As regards this clone: Relative to the germline gene, one junction end is altered; a read error may explain this. CDR3 in amino acids: CASSLRTGGFYEQYF. The CDR3 DNA reads TGTGCTAGCAGCTTACGGACAGGGGGCTTCTACGAGCAGTACTTC. This chain uses TRBV7-7 with TRBJ2-7, with 11 positions matching TRBD1. CDR3 length: 15 amino acids. The germline V gene encodes CDR1 SSHAT and CDR2 FNYEAQ (reference sequence).

CDR3 sequence reads: CASSLAHSYEQYF. The CDR3 DNA reads TGTGCCAGCAGCTTAGCGCACAGCTACGAGCAGTACTTC. The chain carries TRBV7-2 and TRBJ2-7; D remains ambiguous. Trimming pared 0 bases from V and 3 bases from J, leaving 6 bases between. CDR1 and CDR2 (germline): SGHTA, FQGNSA. This CDR3 is built from 13 residues.

The sample holds a few counts of this clone. The rearrangement links TRBV2 to TRBJ1-2; 12 positions agree with TRBD1. V shed 8 bases, J shed 8 bases, and the junction held 15 bases outside the gene matches. This CDR3 is built from 16 residues. Per germline, CDR1 SNHLY and CDR2 FYNNEI. In DNA form, the CDR3 reads TGTGCCAGCTTTGGGGGACAGGGGGCGCGAGGAAAGGGCTACACCTTC. Protein product: CASFGGQGARGKGYTF.

This clone occurred a few times. The V and J genes are TRBV6-1 and TRBJ1-6; D is undetermined. CDR1 and CDR2 (germline): MNHNS, SASEGT. This CDR3 has 13 residues. V shed 7 bases and J shed 9 bases, with 13 bases lying between them. The CDR3 nucleotides read TGTGCCAGCACCGTCGACGGGATTTCACCCCTCCACTTT. It is translated as CASTVDGISPLHF.

The chain joins TRBV6-1 to TRBJ1-4; no clear D. Trimming cost V 3 bases and J 12 bases, with 5 bases left between them. This CDR3 is 10 amino acids long. CDR1 is MNHNS and CDR2 is SASEGT in the germline V gene. CDR3 sequence: CASSDIELFF. In DNA, the CDR3 is TGTGCCAGCAGTGATATAGAACTGTTTTTT.

The chain employs TRBV29-1 and TRBJ2-7; 9 nucleotides match TRBD1. With V trimmed by 4 bases and J by 1 base, 5 bases remained unmatched. Germline V gene sequence: CDR1 SQVTM, CDR2 ANQGSEA. The CDR3 has 14 amino acids. The CDR3 DNA sequence: TGCAGCGTTGCCCCGGGACAGGGATCCTACGAGCAGTACTTC. It codes for CSVAPGQGSYEQYF.

The gene calls are TRBV30 and TRBJ2-5; 14 bases fit TRBD2. The CDR3 spans 15 residues. V shed 3 bases, J shed 7 bases, and the junction held 7 bases outside the gene matches. The germline CDR1 and CDR2 sequences are GTSNPN and SVGIG (reference sequence). The CDR3: CAWRLTSGGAGTQYF. DNA for the CDR3: TGTGCCTGGAGACTGACTAGCGGGGGGGCTGGGACCCAGTACTTC.

This chain connects TRBV6-5 to TRBJ1-2, with D possibly being TRBD1 (6 bases). The germline V gene encodes CDR1 MNHEY and CDR2 SVGAGI. This CDR3 contains 12 residues. The V and J ends lost 6 bases and 7 bases respectively, with 12 bases between them. The CDR3 here is CASRPGAGGYTF. CDR3 DNA sequence: TGTGCCAGCAGGCCAGGGGCTGGTGGCTACACCTTC.

J is TRBJ1-2 and V is TRBV5-5; 11 bases fit TRBD1. Germline assignment: CDR1 SGHKS and CDR2 YYEKEE (reference sequence). V lost 4 bases to trimming and J lost 4 bases; unmatched junction nucleotides: 9. This CDR3 is 16 amino acids long. Written as DNA, the CDR3 is TGTGCCAGCAGCAAAGGACAGGGGGCGCGTGGCTATGGCTACACCTTC. Protein: CASSKGQGARGYGYTF.

With respect to this clone: The sample carries other DNA sequences with the same CDR3. CDR3 protein: CASSLNGQSNYGYTF. The CDR3, as DNA: TGTGCCAGCAGTTTAAATGGACAGTCCAACTATGGCTACACCTTC. The chain carries TRBV27 and TRBJ1-2; the D gene is possibly TRBD1 (6 bases). The germline V gene encodes CDR1 MNHEY and CDR2 SMNVEV (reference sequence). The CDR3 covers 15 residues. The V end lost 2 bases, the J end lost 2 bases, and 12 bases lay between the germline ends.

The V call is TRBV5-4, the J call TRBJ2-3; a weak D match, TRBD1 (6 bases). Trimming pared 4 bases from V and 10 bases from J, leaving 13 bases between. The V gene's germline CDR1 is SGHNT and CDR2 YYREEE (reference sequence). The CDR3 is 12 residues long. The CDR3 protein is CASSATGPSQYF. In DNA form, the CDR3 reads TGTGCCAGCAGCGCTACAGGGCCGTCGCAGTATTTT.

The chain has TRBV2 and TRBJ2-1, with D possibly matching TRBD1 (5 bases). Germline CDR1 is SNHLY and CDR2 is FYNNEI. V was trimmed by 3 bases and J by 5 bases, leaving 14 bases between them. CDR3 length equals 15 residues. The CDR3 spells CASSEMGQVNNEQFF. As DNA, the CDR3 is TGTGCCAGCAGTGAGATGGGGCAGGTGAACAATGAGCAGTTCTTC.

This clone came up once. V is TRBV14 and J is TRBJ2-7, with D uncertain. Trimming took off 4 bases at V and 0 bases at J, with 7 bases between the two ends. This CDR3 comprises 13 residues. CDR1 SGHDN and CDR2 FVKESK come from the germline V gene. The CDR3 sequence: CASSPLSSYEQYF. CDR3 sequence (DNA): TGTGCCAGCAGCCCTCTTAGCTCCTACGAGCAGTACTTC.

The rearrangement joins TRBV13 to TRBJ1-6, with 8 nucleotides matching TRBD1. Looked up from germline, CDR1 is PRHDT and CDR2 is FYEKMQ (reference sequence). The CDR3 length is 16 residues. After removal of 0 bases from V and 9 bases from J, the junction contained 7 bases not matched to a gene. The DNA of the CDR3 is TGTGCCAGCAGCTTAGGGAGGACAGGGAGCGGTTCACCCCTCCACTTT. Encoded protein: CASSLGRTGSGSPLHF.

This sequence joins TRBV18 and TRBJ1-2; D is ambiguous. The CDR3 sequence is 14 residues long. V lost 0 bases and J lost 1, with 6 bases in between. Germline assignment: CDR1 KGHSH and CDR2 LQKENI. CDR3 coding DNA: TGTGCCAGCTCACCACCGCGATTTAACTATGGCTACACCTTC. It yields the protein CASSPPRFNYGYTF.

V is TRBV19 and J is TRBJ2-7; 10 bases match TRBD1. In germline, CDR1 is LNHDA, CDR2 SQIVND (reference sequence). J was trimmed by 0 bases and V by 3 bases; bases with no gene match: 2. CDR3 size: 15 residues. The CDR3 DNA follows: TGTGCCAGTAGTATCCGGGACAGGGGCTCCTACGAGCAGTACTTC. Residues: CASSIRDRGSYEQYF.

This clone was found once. CDR3 loop: CASSQEDRAIPYEQYF. In DNA form, the CDR3 reads TGCGCCAGCAGCCAGGAGGACAGGGCCATACCCTACGAGCAGTACTTC. J is TRBJ2-7 and V is TRBV4-3, with 8 bases aligning to TRBD1. V trimming: 3 bases; J trimming: 2 bases; junction bases outside the gene matches: 9. CDR1 and CDR2 from the germline V gene are LGHNA and YSLEER. The CDR3 consists of 16 residues.

The chain employs TRBV5-6 and TRBJ2-5; 8 bases agree with TRBD2. V lost 4 bases and J lost 5; bases outside the gene matches: 10. The germline CDR1 and CDR2 sequences are SGHDT and YYEEEE. The CDR3 is 15 residues long. CDR3 coding DNA: TGTGCCAGCAGCCCGGGGGGGACCAAAGGGGAGACCCAGTACTTC. It codes for CASSPGGTKGETQYF.

The chain has TRBV21-1 and TRBJ2-7; TRBD1 is the table's D call, not checked against the DNA. TRBV21-1 is a known pseudogene. The CDR3 extends over 17 amino acids. The CDR3 region is CASSTTLRQGIIYEQYF. The CDR3 bases are TGTGCCAGCAGCACGACATTAAGACAGGGGATTATCTACGAGCAGTACTTC.

V is TRBV7-9 and J is TRBJ1-6; D unclear. The CDR3 runs to 15 residues. The V and J ends lost 2 bases and 5 bases respectively, with 10 bases between them. Germline V gene lookup returns CDR1 SEHNR and CDR2 FQNEAQ (reference sequence). The CDR3 nucleotides are TGTGCCAGCAGCTTATTGCAGGTTAATAATTCACCCCTCCACTTT. Translated: CASSLLQVNNSPLHF.

The chain couples TRBV18 to TRBJ1-4; 7 nucleotides agree with TRBD1. Per the germline V gene, CDR1 is KGHSH and CDR2 is LQKENI. J lost 8 bases, V lost 11 bases, and 8 bases had no gene match. The CDR3 runs 12 residues. CDR3 in amino acids: CAGGTVREKLFF. The CDR3 bases are TGTGCCGGGGGGACAGTTCGAGAAAAACTGTTTTTT.

The chain couples TRBV2 to TRBJ2-7, with a weak D call TRBD1 (5 bases). The CDR3 runs 17 residues. The germline gives CDR1 SNHLY, CDR2 FYNNEI. V was shortened by 6 bases and J by 0 bases, with 21 bases between the two germline ends. In DNA, the CDR3 is TGTGCCAGCAGCGTGTCACAGGACGGCGCCCTCTCCTACGAGCAGTACTTC. It specifies CASSVSQDGALSYEQYF.

This clone was observed a handful of times. One end of the junction fails to match germline, which may point to a read error. The same CDR3 arises from other DNA sequences in this sample as well. The CDR3 region is CATSRWPGTGNNSPLHF. The CDR3 nucleotides are TGTGCCACCAGCAGATGGCCTGGAACAGGCAACAATTCCCCCCTCCACTTT. The chain uses TRBV15 and TRBJ1-6, with a possible D match to TRBD1 (5 bases). Per germline, CDR1 LNHNV and CDR2 YYDKDF (reference sequence). This CDR3 comprises 17 residues.

This chain connects TRBV5-1 to TRBJ1-1; TRBD1 matches 9 bases. The CDR3 has 14 residues. The V gene end was trimmed by 1 base and the J gene end by 4 bases; junction bases not matched to a gene: 2. Germline CDR1 SGHRS, CDR2 YFSETQ. The CDR3 DNA is TGCGCCAGCAGCTTGACAGGGGGCGTCACTGAAGCTTTCTTT. This translates into CASSLTGGVTEAFF.

The CDR3 spells CASLGTGIYEQYF. CDR3 coding DNA: TGTGCCAGCCTGGGGACAGGAATTTACGAGCAGTACTTC. The chain combines TRBV28 with TRBJ2-7; TRBD1 aligns across 8 bases. CDR1 is MDHEN and CDR2 is SYDVKM in the germline V gene. Trimming cost V 8 bases and J 4 bases; bases outside gene matches: 7. CDR3 length equals 13 residues.

The chain carries TRBV5-8 and TRBJ1-5, with D maybe TRBD1 (6 bases). Germline V lookup: CDR1 SGHTS, CDR2 YDEGEE. Trimming cost V 1 base and J 1 base, with 9 bases left between them. CDR3 length equals 15 residues. The DNA of the CDR3 is TGTGCCAGCAGCTTGAAGGGGGGGAGCAATCAGCCCCAGCATTTT. As protein: CASSLKGGSNQPQHF.

This sequence joins TRBV11-2 and TRBJ2-7; D is unresolved. The CDR3 has 12 amino acids. Germline V gene sequence: CDR1 SGHAT, CDR2 FQNNGV. V was pared by 0 bases and J by 4 bases, with 4 bases between. The CDR3 sequence: CASSLERYEQYF. DNA of the CDR3: TGTGCCAGCAGCTTAGAGAGATACGAGCAGTACTTC.